The entry below gives a single T cell receptor beta chain sequence along with its context. CDR3 length equals 17 residues. The V gene's germline CDR1 is MGHRA and CDR2 YSYEKL. J lost 8 bases, V lost 0 bases, and 11 bases had no gene match. The data were obtained in a study of OX40 agonist ivuxolimab in advanced cancers. The method was immunoSEQ multiplex PCR; TCRdb's version includes in-frame clones alone and lacks a portion of them. The sample records 60,000 to 85,000 clones, 89% being singletons. The study sampled blood at baseline, cycle 4 day 1, and cycle 7 day 1. Source: CD4+ or CD8+ T cells sorted from blood, taken in a trial of the OX40 agonist ivuxolimab. The receptor was isolated from an adult with an advanced solid tumor such as melanoma, head and neck, liver or kidney cancer. The V gene is TRBV4-1, the J gene TRBJ2-4; 9 bases match TRBD2. As DNA, the CDR3 is TGCGCCAGCAGCCAAGAGTGGGCGGGAGGGCCGGCAGACATTCAGTACTTC. This translates into CASSQEWAGGPADIQYF.